Listed below are T cell receptor beta chains from one sample, sequenced in a study of blood T cell repertoires in COVID-19. TCRdb keeps only in-frame clones here, not all; method: immunoSEQ multiplex PCR. The sample lists roughly 100,000 clones; approximately 85% were seen once. The sequenced sample consisted of peripheral blood. All receptors come from a man aged 45-65 years with acute or convalescent COVID-19. The CDR3 runs from the conserved cysteine through the conserved F or W. A D gene is named only where the DNA matches it firmly. The listing skips clone size in some rows; elsewhere it reads once, few, many or a size class.

clone size: NA
D gene: TRBD1
J gene: TRBJ1-1
V gene: TRBV30
CDR3 DNA: TGTGCCTGGAGTCGATCTGGGACAGGGGACATGAACACTGAAGCTTTCTTT
CDR3 protein: CAWSRSGTGDMNTEAFF

clone size: NA
D gene: NA
J gene: TRBJ1-3
V gene: TRBV7-8
CDR3 DNA: TGTGCCAGCAGCTTACGGGGAACTGGAAACACCATATATTTT
CDR3 protein: CASSLRGTGNTIYF

clone size: NA
D gene: TRBD1
J gene: TRBJ2-7
V gene: TRBV7-6
CDR3 DNA: TGTGCCAGCAGCCCAAGACAGGGTCCCTACGAGCAGTACTTC
CDR3 protein: CASSPRQGPYEQYF

clone size: few
D gene: TRBD1
J gene: TRBJ1-2
V gene: TRBV9
CDR3 DNA: TGTGCCAGCAGCGCCGCCGGGACAGCCTATGGCTACACCTTC
CDR3 protein: CASSAAGTAYGYTF

clone size: few
D gene: TRBD2
J gene: TRBJ2-7
V gene: TRBV5-1
CDR3 DNA: TGCGCCAGCAGCTTGGAGGGCGGGGGGGCCCACGAGCAGTACTTC
CDR3 protein: CASSLEGGGAHEQYF

clone size: NA
D gene: TRBD1
J gene: TRBJ1-5
V gene: TRBV2
CDR3 DNA: TGTGCCAGCAGTCCACAGGGGATTAGCAATCAGCCCCAGCATTTT
CDR3 protein: CASSPQGISNQPQHF

clone size: NA
D gene: TRBD1
J gene: TRBJ1-1
V gene: TRBV18
CDR3 DNA: TGTGCCAGCTCACAGCGAGGGGACAGGGGAAGGACTGAAGCTTTCTTT
CDR3 protein: CASSQRGDRGRTEAFF

clone size: NA
D gene: NA
J gene: TRBJ2-6
V gene: TRBV6-2/TRBV6-3
CDR3 DNA: TGTGCCAGCAGTTACCCCTCAGGGGCTGGGGCCAACGTCCTGACTTTC
CDR3 protein: CASSYPSGAGANVLTF

clone size: NA
D gene: TRBD1
J gene: TRBJ1-2
V gene: TRBV6-5
CDR3 DNA: TGTGCCAGCAGTCCGGGACAGAGGGGCTACACCTTC
CDR3 protein: CASSPGQRGYTF

clone size: NA
D gene: TRBD2
J gene: TRBJ2-2
V gene: TRBV5-1
CDR3 DNA: TGCGCCAGCAGCTCGACTAGCCCCGGGGAGCTGTTTTTT
CDR3 protein: CASSSTSPGELFF

clone size: NA
D gene: TRBD2
J gene: TRBJ2-3
V gene: TRBV6-5
CDR3 DNA: TGTGCCAGCAGTTACCCCGGGACTAGCGGGTATACGCAGTATTTT
CDR3 protein: CASSYPGTSGYTQYF

clone size: NA
D gene: NA
J gene: TRBJ1-1
V gene: TRBV11-2
CDR3 DNA: TGTGCCAGCAGCTTAGCGGTAAACCTGAACACTGAAGCTTTCTTT
CDR3 protein: CASSLAVNLNTEAFF

clone size: NA
D gene: NA
J gene: TRBJ1-5
V gene: TRBV19
CDR3 DNA: TGTGCCAGTACCGCGGGAACAGGACTATATCAGCCCCAGCATTTT
CDR3 protein: CASTAGTGLYQPQHF

clone size: NA
D gene: NA
J gene: TRBJ1-5
V gene: TRBV18
CDR3 DNA: TGTGCCAGCTCACCCACAGGGCTAAATTCGCATTTT
CDR3 protein: CASSPTGLNSHF

clone size: NA
D gene: NA
J gene: TRBJ1-1
V gene: TRBV4-1
CDR3 DNA: TGCGCCAGCAGCCAAGATGGGCAGGGAAGGGGCACTGAAGCTTTCTTT
CDR3 protein: CASSQDGQGRGTEAFF

clone size: NA
D gene: NA
J gene: TRBJ2-1
V gene: TRBV5-1
CDR3 DNA: TGCGCCAGCAGCTCCATCAGGGAAGCCTACAATGAGCAGTTCTTC
CDR3 protein: CASSSIREAYNEQFF

clone size: NA
D gene: TRBD1
J gene: TRBJ2-7
V gene: TRBV9
CDR3 DNA: TGTGCCAGCAGCGCACAGACAGGGGGCCCTACGCAGCAGTACTTC
CDR3 protein: CASSAQTGGPTQQYF

clone size: NA
D gene: TRBD1
J gene: TRBJ2-1
V gene: TRBV12-5
CDR3 DNA: TGTGCTAGTGGTCGCCCGGACAGGGACTACAATGAGCAGTTCTTC
CDR3 protein: CASGRPDRDYNEQFF

clone size: NA
D gene: NA
J gene: TRBJ1-1
V gene: TRBV5-1
CDR3 DNA: TGCGCCAGCAGCTTCTTGGGCCGATGGATGAACACTGAAGCTTTCTTT
CDR3 protein: CASSFLGRWMNTEAFF

clone size: NA
D gene: TRBD1
J gene: TRBJ1-5
V gene: TRBV12-5
CDR3 DNA: TGTGCTAGTGGGGGACAGGGCATTCAGCCCCAGCATTTT
CDR3 protein: CASGGQGIQPQHF

clone size: NA
D gene: NA
J gene: TRBJ2-3
V gene: TRBV28
CDR3 DNA: TGTGCCAGCAGTTTATTTGGCGGGGGCACAGATACGCAGTATTTT
CDR3 protein: CASSLFGGGTDTQYF

clone size: NA
D gene: NA
J gene: TRBJ1-2
V gene: TRBV19
CDR3 DNA: TGTGCCAGTAGTATCTCCGACTGGGTGGGGGGTGGCTACACCTTC
CDR3 protein: CASSISDWVGGGYTF

clone size: NA
D gene: NA
J gene: TRBJ1-1
V gene: TRBV7-6
CDR3 DNA: TGTGCCAGCAGCTTAGTTAACGGTTTGAACACTGAAGCTTTCTTT
CDR3 protein: CASSLVNGLNTEAFF

clone size: NA
D gene: TRBD1
J gene: TRBJ1-4
V gene: TRBV4-2
CDR3 DNA: TGTGCCAGCAGCCAAGTAAGCCCCGGGACAGGGAGAAATGAAAAACTGTTTTTT
CDR3 protein: CASSQVSPGTGRNEKLFF

clone size: once
D gene: TRBD2
J gene: TRBJ2-3
V gene: TRBV18
CDR3 DNA: TGTGCCAGCTCACCGTCGGGACTAGCGTCCGATACGCAGTATTTT
CDR3 protein: CASSPSGLASDTQYF

clone size: NA
D gene: TRBD2
J gene: TRBJ2-3
V gene: TRBV7-3
CDR3 DNA: TGTGCCAGCAGCTTATGGGGACTAGCTCCTACAGATACGCAGTATTTT
CDR3 protein: CASSLWGLAPTDTQYF

clone size: NA
D gene: TRBD2
J gene: TRBJ2-2
V gene: TRBV11-2
CDR3 DNA: TGTGCCAGCAGCTTAGTGGCTAGCGGGGGAAACACCGGGGAGCTGTTTTTT
CDR3 protein: CASSLVASGGNTGELFF

clone size: NA
D gene: TRBD2
J gene: TRBJ2-7
V gene: TRBV7-8
CDR3 DNA: TGTGCCAGCAGCCCCCGGACTAGCTCCTACGAGCAGTACTTC
CDR3 protein: CASSPRTSSYEQYF

clone size: once
D gene: NA
J gene: TRBJ1-1
V gene: TRBV2
CDR3 DNA: TGTGCCAGCAGTGAGGCAGGGGTAGCTTTCTTT
CDR3 protein: CASSEAGVAFF

clone size: NA
D gene: TRBD1
J gene: TRBJ2-7
V gene: TRBV14
CDR3 DNA: TGTGCCAGCAGCCACGACCTACAGGGGCCCTACGAGCAGTACTTC
CDR3 protein: CASSHDLQGPYEQYF

clone size: once
D gene: NA
J gene: TRBJ1-3
V gene: TRBV6-5
CDR3 DNA: TGTGCCAGCAGTACTTATGGAAACACCATATATTTT
CDR3 protein: CASSTYGNTIYF

clone size: NA
D gene: TRBD1
J gene: TRBJ2-5
V gene: TRBV3-1/TRBV3-2
CDR3 DNA: TGTGCCAGCAGCCAAGATCTAGGGACAGGGGGCCAAGAGACCCAGTACTTC
CDR3 protein: CASSQDLGTGGQETQYF

clone size: NA
D gene: NA
J gene: TRBJ2-6
V gene: TRBV4-1
CDR3 DNA: TGCGCCAGCAGCCAGGGGACATCTACTGGGGCCAACGTCCTGACTTTC
CDR3 protein: CASSQGTSTGANVLTF

clone size: NA
D gene: NA
J gene: TRBJ2-1
V gene: TRBV2
CDR3 DNA: TGTGCCAGCAGTTCGTTAAGAGACAATGAGCAGTTCTTC
CDR3 protein: CASSSLRDNEQFF

clone size: NA
D gene: NA
J gene: TRBJ1-1
V gene: TRBV5-4
CDR3 DNA: TGTGCCAGCAGCTTGGCGTTGAACACTGAAGCTTTCTTT
CDR3 protein: CASSLALNTEAFF

clone size: NA
D gene: TRBD2
J gene: TRBJ2-3
V gene: TRBV19
CDR3 DNA: TGTGCCAGTAGTAGACTAGCGGTTCTCACAGATACGCAGTATTTT
CDR3 protein: CASSRLAVLTDTQYF

clone size: NA
D gene: TRBD2
J gene: TRBJ2-5
V gene: TRBV5-5
CDR3 DNA: TGTGCCAGCAGCTTCGAACTAGCGGTGGATGCCCAGTACTTC
CDR3 protein: CASSFELAVDAQYF

clone size: NA
D gene: TRBD1
J gene: TRBJ1-2
V gene: TRBV28
CDR3 DNA: TGTGCCAGCAGTTGGACAGGGAAAGATGGCTACACCTTC
CDR3 protein: CASSWTGKDGYTF

clone size: NA
D gene: TRBD2
J gene: TRBJ2-7
V gene: TRBV18
CDR3 DNA: TGTGCCAGCTCACCAAGGACTAGCGGGATGGTCGAGCAGTACTTC
CDR3 protein: CASSPRTSGMVEQYF

clone size: NA
D gene: TRBD1
J gene: TRBJ2-1
V gene: TRBV4-1
CDR3 DNA: TGCGCCAGCAGCCGTCCCGGGACAGAGTACAATGAGCAGTTCTTC
CDR3 protein: CASSRPGTEYNEQFF